Listed here are 13 T cell receptor beta chains from one sample, sequenced in a study of human T cells and chemical hapten exposure. TCRdb re-derived calls from the RACE reads in MiXCR, one entry per CDR3 protein. The sample holds about 290,000 distinct CDR3 sequences, about 7.7% seen once. Time point indicated: pre-sensitization, week 0. The sample's treatment: therapeutic diphenylcyclopropenone sensitization with weekly scalp DPC. This specimen consisted of whole blood, obtained in connection with sensitization to the hapten diphenylcyclopropenone (DPC). These receptor sequences come from a man aged 18 to 30 with alopecia areata. Some clones in this sample may be carry-over from other donors' samples.

This clonotype was observed a handful of times. The V call is TRBV7-3, the J call TRBJ2-5; no firm D call. V dropped 2 bases and J dropped 8 bases, with 12 bases sitting between them. In germline, CDR1 is SGHTA, CDR2 FQGTGA. The length of the CDR3 is 13 residues. This CDR3 is CASSLRRLETQYF. CDR3 DNA: TGTGCCAGCAGCTTACGGCGCCTCGAAACCCAGTACTTC. Full variable domain (remainder filled in from reference TRBV7-3 and TRBJ2-5): GAGVSQTPSNKVTEKGKYVELRCDPISGHTALYWYRQSLGQGPEFLIYFQGTGAADDSGLPNDRFFAVRPEGSVSTLKIQRTERGDSAVYLCASSLRRLETQYFGPGTRLLVL.

In its sample, this clonotype was seen many times. The rearrangement joins TRBV5-1 to TRBJ2-7, with D perhaps TRBD1 (6 bases). V was shortened by 0 bases and J by 0 bases, with 10 bases between the two germline ends. This CDR3 region has 15 residues. Germline V gene data show CDR1 as SGHRS and CDR2 as YFSETQ. The CDR3 is CASSLVDRISYEQYF. CDR3 nucleotides: TGCGCCAGCAGCTTGGTAGACAGGATCTCCTACGAGCAGTACTTC.

The chain uses TRBV18 and TRBJ1-1; D gene uncertain. Trimming took off 0 bases at V and 1 base at J, with 9 bases between the two ends. This CDR3 contains 15 residues. Germline assignment: CDR1 KGHSH and CDR2 LQKENI. DNA for the CDR3: TGTGCCAGCTCACCACCGGCAGGTGAGAACACTGAAGCTTTCTTT. This codes for CASSPPAGENTEAFF.

Only a few counts were recorded for this clonotype. The J gene is TRBJ1-5, the V gene TRBV7-2; 7 bases fit TRBD1. Germline CDR1 is SGHTA and CDR2 is FQGNSA. The V and J ends lost 6 bases and 7 bases, in that order; junction bases with no gene match: 6. CDR3 length equals 13 residues. DNA for the CDR3: TGTGCCAGCAGTCTTGACAGGGAGCAGCCCCAGCATTTT. This codes for CASSLDREQPQHF. The full variable domain, in which reference TRBV7-2 and TRBJ1-5 provide the parts outside the CDR3, is GAGVSQSPSNKVTEKGKDVELRCDPISGHTALYWYRQSLGQGLEFLIYFQGNSAPDKSGLPSDRFSAERTGGSVSTLTIQRTQQEDSAVYLCASSLDREQPQHFGDGTRLSIL.

This clonotype was counted between two and nine times. The CDR3 region is CASSQEPFTGEETQYF. The CDR3 nucleotides read TGCGCCAGCAGCCAAGAACCCTTTACAGGGGAAGAGACCCAGTACTTC. This chain connects TRBV4-3 to TRBJ2-5, with 7 bases identical to TRBD1. The CDR3 sequence is 16 residues long. Germline CDR1 reads LGHNA; CDR2 reads YSLEER. V shed 0 bases, J shed 3 bases, and the junction held 7 bases outside the gene matches.

The chain uses TRBV29-1 and TRBJ2-7; D tentatively reads TRBD1 or TRBD2 (5 bases each). The germline V gene has CDR1 SQVTM and CDR2 ANQGSEA. The CDR3 loop spans 15 amino acids. The V and J ends lost 3 bases and 0 bases respectively, with 15 bases between them. CDR3 residues: CSVEAPRGSSYEQYF. CDR3 DNA: TGCAGCGTTGAGGCCCCGAGGGGCAGCTCCTACGAGCAGTACTTC.

The rearrangement uses TRBV29-1 and TRBJ2-1, with TRBD2 as a possible D gene (6 bases). The V gene lost 4 bases and the J gene lost 0 bases, with 13 bases spanning the gap. The CDR3 contains 15 residues. Looked up from germline, CDR1 is SQVTM and CDR2 is ANQGSEA. The CDR3 bases are TGCAGCGTTGCGGACTATCAGAGCTCCTACAATGAGCAGTTCTTC. It translates to CSVADYQSSYNEQFF.

This clonotype was found many times. V gene TRBV6-5 combines with J gene TRBJ1-1; perhaps TRBD1 as D (6 bases). The V end was cut by 4 bases, the J end by 0 bases, with 12 bases between. This CDR3 comprises 15 residues. CDR1 is MNHEY, CDR2 SVGAGI, per germline. The CDR3 DNA reads TGTGCCAGCAGTTTGACGGGGGGCCTGAACACTGAAGCTTTCTTT. Translating it yields CASSLTGGLNTEAFF.

This clonotype occurred a few times. J is TRBJ2-5 and V is TRBV20-1, with 8 nucleotides matching TRBD2. The CDR3 consists of 13 residues. J was trimmed by 1 base and V by 3 bases; bases with no gene match: 1. Germline values: CDR1 DFQATT, CDR2 SNEGSKA (reference sequence). The CDR3 sequence: CSARGLGQETQYF. As DNA, the CDR3 is TGCAGTGCTAGGGGACTAGGCCAAGAGACCCAGTACTTC.

This clonotype was seen repeatedly, ten times or more. This sequence joins TRBV5-1 and TRBJ1-2, with TRBD1 as a possible D gene (6 bases). Germline V gene data show CDR1 as SGHRS and CDR2 as YFSETQ. V was cut by 0 bases and J by 4 bases, with 10 bases left in between. The CDR3 extends over 14 amino acids. CDR3 residues: CASSLADRSYGYTF. CDR3 coding DNA: TGCGCCAGCAGCTTGGCCGACAGGAGCTATGGCTACACCTTC.

This clonotype appeared a few times. The chain joins TRBV10-3 to TRBJ2-2; no definite D call. Germline-derived CDR1 and CDR2 are ENHRY and SYGVKD. Trimming cost V 5 bases and J 3 bases, with 4 bases left between them. This CDR3 comprises 12 residues. CDR3 sequence reads: CAISIHTGELFF. CDR3 coding DNA: TGTGCCATCAGTATCCACACCGGGGAGCTGTTTTTT.

This clonotype was found many times. The V call is TRBV29-1, the J call TRBJ1-2; the D is unclear. The CDR3 covers 12 residues. Germline V gives CDR1 SQVTM, CDR2 ANQGSEA. V lost 1 base, J lost 6 bases, and 9 bases lay in between. For the CDR3, the DNA is TGCAGCGTTGAAGGAATAGAGCATGGCTACACCTTC. This sequence encodes CSVEGIEHGYTF.

This clonotype was picked up a small number of times. This chain links TRBV4-2 with TRBJ2-3; TRBD2 is a possible D gene (6 bases). Trimming took off 0 bases at V and 2 bases at J, with 9 bases between the two ends. Germline values: CDR1 LGHNA, CDR2 YNFKEQ. There are 15 residues in the CDR3. The CDR3 is CASSQDGGDTDTQYF. For the CDR3, the DNA is TGTGCCAGCAGCCAAGACGGCGGGGACACAGATACGCAGTATTTT.